The 26 T cell receptor beta chains below were found in one sample sequenced in a study of OX40 agonist ivuxolimab in advanced cancers. Repertoires were generated with immunoSEQ multiplex PCR, while TCRdb's copy carries only in-frame clones and drops some. The sample holds 25,000 to 30,000 clones, more than 65% seen once. The sequenced sample was CD4+ or CD8+ T cells sorted from blood, obtained in a trial of the OX40 agonist ivuxolimab. All receptors come from an adult with an advanced solid tumor such as melanoma, head and neck, liver or kidney cancer.

This clone is medium-sized. The sample holds other DNA sequences that translate to the same CDR3. The rearrangement joins TRBV6-5 to TRBJ1-1; D possibly corresponds to TRBD1 (5 bases). The CDR3 consists of 13 residues. The germline CDR1 and CDR2 sequences are MNHEY and SVGAGI. Trimming left V 6 bases short and J 5 bases short, with 13 bases between. This CDR3 is CASRQGFGTEAFF. CDR3 nucleotide sequence: TGTGCCAGCAGGCAGGGTTTTGGGACTGAAGCTTTCTTT.

CDR3 DNA sequence: TGTGCCAGCAGCCCGTTCCCGACGGATACGCAGTATTTT. As protein: CASSPFPTDTQYF. The chain is built from TRBV11-2 and TRBJ2-3; no definite D call. CDR1 is SGHAT and CDR2 is FQNNGV in the germline V gene. Deletions cut 5 bases from V and 6 bases from J, with 12 bases between. CDR3 length: 13 amino acids.

Written as DNA, the CDR3 is TGCGCCAGCAGCTTTTTGCTGGGACTAGCGATTGAGCAGTTCTTC. Translated: CASSFLLGLAIEQFF. The chain employs TRBV5-1 and TRBJ2-1; TRBD2 matches at 10 bases. The CDR3 has 15 amino acids. In germline, CDR1 is SGHRS, CDR2 YFSETQ. V gave up 2 bases and J gave up 9 bases; unmatched junction bases: 8.

The rearrangement joins TRBV6-5 to TRBJ2-7; 11 positions agree with TRBD1. In germline, CDR1 is MNHEY, CDR2 SVGAGI. This CDR3 comprises 16 residues. Losses at the gene ends were 4 bases for V and 6 bases for J; bases not matched to a gene: 11. As DNA, the CDR3 is TGTGCCAGCAGTTTCAGCACCGGGACAGGGGGATTCGAGCAGTACTTC. Translation gives CASSFSTGTGGFEQYF.

The chain recombines TRBV7-6 with TRBJ2-5; 8 positions match TRBD1. V gave up 6 bases and J gave up 5 bases; unmatched junction bases: 5. This CDR3 spans 13 amino acids. The germline CDR1 and CDR2 sequences are SGHVS and FNYEAQ. The CDR3 here is CASRRQGRETQYF. The DNA for the CDR3 is TGTGCCAGCAGGCGACAGGGGCGGGAGACCCAGTACTTC.

This clone was detected a few times. This chain links TRBV6-1 with TRBJ1-2; 9 nucleotides line up with TRBD1. Germline V gene sequence: CDR1 MNHNS, CDR2 SASEGT. J lost 6 bases, V lost 5 bases, and 4 bases had no gene match. The CDR3 loop spans 13 amino acids. In DNA form, the CDR3 reads TGTGCCAGCAGTAAGGACAGGGGCCATGGCTACACCTTC. Encoded protein: CASSKDRGHGYTF.

The rearrangement links TRBV6-5 to TRBJ2-5; TRBD2 aligns across 8 bases. Germline loops: CDR1 MNHEY, CDR2 SVGAGI. J was trimmed by 4 bases and V by 11 bases; bases with no gene match: 6. The CDR3 extends over 12 amino acids. The CDR3 spells CAGSTSGETQYF. Here the CDR3 DNA reads TGTGCCGGTTCCACTAGCGGAGAGACCCAGTACTTC.

V gene TRBV11-2 combines with J gene TRBJ1-5; D call uncertain. The CDR3 has 13 residues. The germline V gene encodes CDR1 SGHAT and CDR2 FQNNGV. The germline V and J ends were trimmed by 2 bases and 7 bases, with 9 bases remaining between them. CDR3 region: CASSLNSWQPQHF. CDR3 bases: TGTGCCAGCAGCTTAAATTCGTGGCAGCCCCAGCATTTT. Full variable domain (missing parts from reference TRBV11-2 and TRBJ1-5): EAGVAQSPRYKIIEKRQSVAFWCNPISGHATLYWYQQILGQGPKLLIQFQNNGVVDDSQLPKDRFSAERLKGVDSTLKIQPAKLEDSAVYLCASSLNSWQPQHFGDGTRLSIL.

V usage is TRBV5-1 and J usage is TRBJ1-4; a possible D gene is TRBD1 (5 bases). Germline loops: CDR1 SGHRS, CDR2 YFSETQ. The V end lost 0 bases, the J end lost 3 bases, and 12 bases lay between the germline ends. The CDR3 covers 16 residues. This CDR3 reads CASSLATAGPNEKLFF. The DNA of the CDR3 is TGCGCCAGCAGCTTGGCCACGGCAGGGCCTAATGAAAAACTGTTTTTT.

This chain links TRBV25-1 with TRBJ1-1; 9 bases map to TRBD1. This CDR3 is 13 amino acids long. V was pared by 8 bases and J by 6 bases, with 7 bases of the junction left unmatched. Germline CDR1 and CDR2: MGHDK and SYGVNS. CDR3 nucleotides: TGTGCCAGCTCCCAGGGACAGGGCTCTGAAGCTTTCTTT. This codes for CASSQGQGSEAFF.

As regards this clone: One end of the junction varies from germline; a read error may be responsible. The genes are TRBV10-3 and TRBJ2-7, with D possibly being TRBD1 (6 bases). Germline V gene lookup returns CDR1 ENHRY and CDR2 SYGVKD. The CDR3 has 14 amino acids. CDR3 bases: TGTGCCAGCAGTTACTCAGGGGCCGCCTACGAGCAGTACTTC. Encoded protein: CASSYSGAAYEQYF.

The CDR3 sequence is CASSPVGTGGETQYF. The CDR3, as DNA: TGTGCCAGCAGCCCCGTAGGGACAGGGGGAGAGACCCAGTACTTC. This chain uses TRBV6-5 with TRBJ2-5, with 11 bases fitting TRBD1. The CDR3 runs 15 residues. Germline V gene lookup returns CDR1 MNHEY and CDR2 SVGAGI. The J segment lost 4 bases and the V segment lost 6 bases, leaving 7 bases of the junction unmatched.

The chain links TRBV11-2 to TRBJ2-7; D assignment may be TRBD1 or TRBD2 (5 bases each). Germline CDR1 SGHAT, CDR2 FQNNGV. V lost 1 base and J 5 bases, leaving 9 bases between the germline ends. This CDR3 comprises 13 residues. The CDR3 sequence is CASSLGLGDEQYF. The CDR3 DNA sequence: TGTGCCAGCAGCTTAGGTCTGGGGGACGAGCAGTACTTC.

This chain links TRBV4-2 with TRBJ2-5; TRBD1 aligns across 11 bases. Germline CDR1 LGHNA, CDR2 YNFKEQ. Unmatched junction bases numbered 5, after V lost 3 bases and J lost 5 bases. This CDR3 spans 15 amino acids. The CDR3 sequence is CASSQRTGGGETQYF. In DNA, the CDR3 is TGTGCCAGCAGCCAGCGGACAGGGGGCGGGGAGACCCAGTACTTC.

The chain joins TRBV4-1 to TRBJ1-5; no clear D. This CDR3 contains 15 residues. From germline, CDR1 is MGHRA and CDR2 YSYEKL. Deletions cut 4 bases from V and 2 bases from J, with 12 bases between. CDR3 protein: CASSPQVQGNQPQHF. DNA of the CDR3: TGCGCCAGCAGCCCCCAGGTGCAGGGCAATCAGCCCCAGCATTTT.

The gene calls are TRBV5-5 and TRBJ2-3; 8 positions agree with TRBD2. Germline CDR1 is SGHKS and CDR2 is YYEKEE (reference sequence). There are 16 residues in the CDR3. The V and J ends lost 4 bases and 6 bases, in that order; junction bases with no gene match: 13. The CDR3 loop reads CASSTLPGTSTDTQYF. Here the CDR3 DNA reads TGTGCCAGCAGCACATTGCCCGGGACTAGTACTGATACGCAGTATTTT.

V usage is TRBV7-3 and J usage is TRBJ1-3; TRBD1 matches 7 bases. Germline CDR1 is SGHTA and CDR2 is FQGTGA. The J segment lost 3 bases and the V segment lost 5 bases, leaving 7 bases of the junction unmatched. This CDR3 contains 15 residues. Written as DNA, the CDR3 is TGTGCCAGCAGCCCCCAGGGGGGAGGTGGAAACACCATATATTTT. It specifies CASSPQGGGGNTIYF.

The CDR3 spells CASSRRRESTEAFF. CDR3 DNA sequence: TGTGCCAGCAGTAGGCGGCGTGAGAGCACTGAAGCTTTCTTT. The V call is TRBV6-5, the J call TRBJ1-1; no firm D call. Germline-derived CDR1 and CDR2 are MNHEY and SVGAGI. The CDR3 runs 14 residues. Trimming pared 5 bases from V and 4 bases from J, leaving 14 bases between.

V gene TRBV27 combines with J gene TRBJ2-3; the match to TRBD2 covers 7 bases. CDR1 is MNHEY, CDR2 SMNVEV, per germline (reference sequence). The CDR3 contains 15 residues. J lost 0 bases, V lost 4 bases, and 4 bases had no gene match. In DNA form, the CDR3 reads TGTGCCAGCAGTTGGGGTAGCGGGAGCACAGATACGCAGTATTTT. Encoded protein: CASSWGSGSTDTQYF.

This sequence joins TRBV27 and TRBJ2-1; 9 bases are a match to TRBD1. Losses at the gene ends were 7 bases for V and 4 bases for J; bases not matched to a gene: 11. Germline V CDR1 and CDR2: MNHEY, SMNVEV (reference sequence). The CDR3 runs 16 residues. CDR3 loop: CASTTPQGAGYNEQFF. The CDR3 region has the DNA TGTGCCAGCACCACCCCACAGGGGGCGGGATACAATGAGCAGTTCTTC.

This clone was seen a handful of times. The CDR3 nucleotides are TGTGCCAGCAGCTTGGGGCGGGACAGCTCCTACGAGCAGTACTTC. This gives the protein CASSLGRDSSYEQYF. The rearrangement uses TRBV7-8 and TRBJ2-7; D is perhaps TRBD1 (7 bases). This CDR3 contains 15 residues. Germline CDR1 is SGHVS and CDR2 is FQNEAQ. The V and J ends lost 3 bases and 0 bases respectively, with 12 bases between them.

This chain joins TRBV11-2 and TRBJ1-1; D is undetermined. The CDR3 sequence is 15 residues long. Germline V lookup: CDR1 SGHAT, CDR2 FQNNGV. V gave up 1 base and J gave up 4 bases, with 13 bases separating them. Written as DNA, the CDR3 is TGTGCCAGCAGCTTAGTTGCGCGGGGATTCACTGAAGCTTTCTTT. Translation gives CASSLVARGFTEAFF.

V gene TRBV7-3 combines with J gene TRBJ2-5; either TRBD1 or TRBD2 may fit D (5 bases each). The V end lost 0 bases, the J end lost 3 bases, and 14 bases lay between the germline ends. Germline V CDR1 and CDR2: SGHTA, FQGTGA. The CDR3 is made up of 16 amino acids. The CDR3 DNA reads as TGTGCCAGCAGCTTAACGGGAGCAGGGCCAAAAGAGACCCAGTACTTC. Its protein product is CASSLTGAGPKETQYF.

The chain joins TRBV6-5 to TRBJ2-1, with unresolved D. The V end lost 5 bases, the J end lost 5 bases, and 10 bases lay between the germline ends. The CDR3 spans 13 residues. CDR1 is MNHEY, CDR2 SVGAGI, per germline. DNA for the CDR3: TGTGCCAGCAGTAGGGCAGCAAACAATGAGCAGTTCTTC. It codes for CASSRAANNEQFF.

The chain is built from TRBV4-3 and TRBJ2-1; D is perhaps TRBD1 (5 bases). The CDR3 spans 14 residues. Trimming removed 6 bases from V and 4 bases from J, with 13 bases in between. Germline loops: CDR1 LGHNA, CDR2 YSLEER. The CDR3 loop reads CASSLGRAYNEQFF. The DNA of the CDR3 is TGCGCCAGCAGTCTTGGCAGGGCTTACAATGAGCAGTTCTTC.

The genes are TRBV5-8 and TRBJ2-7; D not certain. Per the germline V gene, CDR1 is SGHTS and CDR2 is YDEGEE. This CDR3 has 15 amino acids. Trimming stripped 1 base from V and 7 bases from J, with 18 bases between. The chain's CDR3 is CASSLSQENIGEQYF. The DNA for the CDR3 is TGTGCCAGCAGCTTGAGCCAGGAAAATATCGGAGAGCAGTACTTC.